Below, one TCR beta chain is given with its context. Patients in Seattle were enrolled during active infection, then followed longitudinally. Original data processing: Cell counts per sample came from amplifying reference gene primers. Profiling relied on immunoSEQ multiplex PCR, and the TCRdb table lists in-frame clones only, not all of them. V, J and clone size are those of that table, while D and trimming were read from the DNA. The sample comprises roughly 200,000 clones, roughly 77% of which are singletons, and around 5.9% rests with the top ten. These data belong to a study of blood T cell repertoires in COVID-19. Across the whole study: Donors in the United States, Italy and Spain gave samples during acute or convalescent COVID-19. From T cells, B-cell-depleted T cells, or PBMCs came the material, which was cDNA or gDNA.

The germline V gene has CDR1 SGDLS and CDR2 YYNGEE. The V gene end was trimmed by 3 bases and the J gene end by 5 bases; junction bases not matched to a gene: 6. The CDR3 is 16 residues long. The chain combines TRBV9 with TRBJ1-6; 9 bases align to TRBD1. This clonotype was obtained from a woman between 40 and 50 years old with COVID-19, enrolled during active disease. Source material: peripheral blood. DNA of the CDR3: TGTGCCAGCAGCGAGACGGGACAGGGTAATAATTCACCCCTCCACTTT. Translated, it gives CASSETGQGNNSPLHF.